The 24 T cell receptor beta chains listed next were all sequenced from one sample in a study of blood T cell repertoires in COVID-19 (dated by TCRdb to 2020 to 2022). The library came from the immunoSEQ multiplex PCR assay. TCRdb carries this immuneACCESS record with in-frame sequences only. Its versions omit some clonotypes, under half of them owing to an unresolved V gene in the studies checked, with the rest unexplained. The sample profile shows 81,000 or so clones; roughly 83% of them were found once. The ten most abundant clones make up under 8.5% of the sample. Sample: peripheral blood. Every receptor here comes from a man aged 45-65 years with active COVID-19.

The gene calls are TRBV30 and TRBJ1-5; D perhaps matches TRBD1 (5 bases). Germline CDR1 and CDR2: GTSNPN and SVGIG (reference sequence). The length of the CDR3 is 14 residues. The germline V and J ends were trimmed by 0 bases and 4 bases, with 10 bases remaining between them. The CDR3 DNA follows: TGTGCCTGGAGTGTACCCGGGGGGAATCAGCCCCAGCATTTT. This gives the protein CAWSVPGGNQPQHF. The full variable domain, with the rest looked up from reference TRBV30 and TRBJ1-5, is SQTIHQWPATLVQPVGSPLSLECTVEGTSNPNLYWYRQAAGRGLQLLFYSVGIGQISSEVPQNLSASRPQDRQFILSSKKLLLSDSGFYLCAWSVPGGNQPQHFGDGTRLSIL.

This rearrangement joins TRBV6-5 to TRBJ1-1; D not resolved. Germline V gene sequence: CDR1 MNHEY, CDR2 SVGAGI. Trimming stripped 0 bases from V and 7 bases from J, with 9 bases between. This CDR3 has 13 amino acids. CDR3 sequence reads: CASSYSAAGEAFF. For the CDR3, the DNA is TGTGCCAGCAGTTACTCGGCGGCCGGTGAAGCTTTCTTT.

The rearrangement joins TRBV19 to TRBJ1-6; 8 bases map to TRBD1. The CDR3 runs 16 residues. Germline V CDR1 and CDR2: LNHDA, SQIVND (reference sequence). J lost 7 bases, V lost 5 bases, and 10 bases had no gene match. The CDR3 region has the DNA TGTGCCAGTAGTCTTCCCCGGACAGGGCCGAATTCACCCCTCCACTTT. It codes for CASSLPRTGPNSPLHF.

This chain links TRBV24-1 with TRBJ2-1; D possibly corresponds to TRBD1 (6 bases). V was cut by 6 bases and J by 6 bases, with 11 bases left in between. CDR3 length: 13 amino acids. Germline V gene sequence: CDR1 KGHDR, CDR2 SFDVKD. The CDR3 bases are TGTGCCACCAGTCAACAGGGTAGCAATGAGCAGTTCTTC. This codes for CATSQQGSNEQFF.

This clone appeared a few times. CDR3 sequence: CASSLYTSGSSYEQYF. CDR3 coding DNA: TGCGCCAGCAGCTTGTATACTAGCGGGAGCTCCTACGAGCAGTACTTC. This chain uses TRBV5-1 with TRBJ2-7; the match to TRBD2 covers 11 bases. CDR1 is SGHRS, CDR2 YFSETQ, per germline. With 1 base clipped from V and 0 bases from J, the junction kept 3 bases outside the gene matches. CDR3 length: 16 amino acids.

DNA for the CDR3: TGTGCCAGCAGCCCCTCGGAGGGAAGGCATCAGCCCCAGCATTTT. Translating gives CASSPSEGRHQPQHF. The rearrangement links TRBV27 to TRBJ1-5; D unresolved. Trimming took off 6 bases at V and 5 bases at J, with 17 bases between the two ends. This CDR3 region has 15 residues. Germline V gives CDR1 MNHEY, CDR2 SMNVEV (reference sequence).

The rearrangement uses TRBV28 and TRBJ1-2; D gene uncertain. The V end was cut by 7 bases, the J end by 5 bases, with 11 bases between. CDR3 length: 12 residues. From germline, CDR1 is MDHEN and CDR2 SYDVKM. The CDR3 region is CASTSGGYGYTF. CDR3 in DNA: TGTGCCAGCACCTCGGGCGGGTATGGCTACACCTTC.

The genes are TRBV2 and TRBJ2-1; 7 bases agree with TRBD1. Trimming removed 4 bases from V and 4 bases from J; junction bases left unmatched: 4. The germline CDR1 and CDR2 sequences are SNHLY and FYNNEI. CDR3 size: 14 residues. The CDR3 reads CASSAGTAYNEQFF. CDR3 in DNA: TGTGCCAGCAGTGCCGGGACAGCTTACAATGAGCAGTTCTTC.

The chain is built from TRBV11-1 and TRBJ2-2; D not certain. The germline V gene has CDR1 SGHAT and CDR2 FQDESV (reference sequence). V lost 7 bases and J lost 8, with 11 bases in between. The CDR3 runs to 12 residues. The CDR3 coding sequence is TGTGCCAGCACCGATCGGTGGGGGGAGCTGTTTTTT. Translation gives CASTDRWGELFF.

About this clone: The same CDR3 arises from other DNA sequences in this sample as well. The chain is built from TRBV3-1 (or the pseudogene TRBV3-2) and TRBJ1-5, with D hard to call. Trimming removed 1 base from V and 0 bases from J, with 4 bases in between. The germline CDR1 and CDR2 sequences are LGHDT and YNNKEL (reference sequence). This CDR3 is built from 14 residues. The CDR3 DNA sequence: TGTGCCAGCAGCCAAGCGGGTAGCAATCAGCCCCAGCATTTT. This translates into CASSQAGSNQPQHF.

The chain joins TRBV19 to TRBJ2-2, with D unresolved. Germline CDR1 reads LNHDA; CDR2 reads SQIVND (reference sequence). Between the trimmed V and J ends, which lost 3 bases and 0 bases, there was a span of 8 bases. The CDR3 consists of 15 residues. The DNA for the CDR3 is TGTGCCAGTAGTATCACTAACGCGAACACCGGGGAGCTGTTTTTT. Amino acid sequence: CASSITNANTGELFF.

This clone was seen a handful of times. This chain joins TRBV7-8 and TRBJ2-2; no clear D gene. The germline CDR1 and CDR2 sequences are SGHVS and FQNEAQ. V was shortened by 5 bases and J by 4 bases, with 8 bases between the two germline ends. This CDR3 is 13 amino acids long. The CDR3 loop reads CASSRYTTGELFF. Written as DNA, the CDR3 is TGTGCCAGCAGCCGCTATACCACCGGGGAGCTGTTTTTT.

In this sample, this clone turned up a few times. This rearrangement joins TRBV7-9 to TRBJ2-1, with D tentatively TRBD2 (6 bases). The V end lost 6 bases, the J end lost 6 bases, and 15 bases lay between the germline ends. The CDR3 length is 14 residues. Germline CDR1 SEHNR, CDR2 FQNEAQ (reference sequence). In DNA, the CDR3 is TGTGCCAGCAGTTCCCTCGGGGGTAGCAATGAGCAGTTCTTC. Protein product: CASSSLGGSNEQFF. The whole variable domain, remainder taken from reference TRBV7-9 and TRBJ2-1, is DTGVSQNPRHKITKRGQNVTFRCDPISEHNRLYWYRQTLGQGPEFLTYFQNEAQLEKSRLLSDRFSAERPKGSFSTLEIQRTEQGDSAMYLCASSSLGGSNEQFFGPGTRLTVL.

This clone was counted a few times. The chain carries TRBV9 and TRBJ1-2, with D perhaps TRBD1 (5 bases). The length of the CDR3 is 13 residues. Germline CDR1 and CDR2: SGDLS and YYNGEE. Between the trimmed V and J ends, which lost 5 bases and 1 base, there was a span of 9 bases. CDR3 nucleotides: TGTGCCAGCAGTCTCGGGGGTAACTATGGCTACACCTTC. This encodes CASSLGGNYGYTF.

This clone is a singleton in its sample. This chain links TRBV4-1 with TRBJ2-7, with TRBD2 matching 11 bases. Trimming cost V 0 bases and J 5 bases; bases outside gene matches: 9. The germline V gene has CDR1 MGHRA and CDR2 YSYEKL. CDR3 length: 17 amino acids. The chain's CDR3 is CASSQDYLAGGVNEQYF. The CDR3 DNA sequence: TGCGCCAGCAGCCAAGATTACCTAGCGGGGGGCGTGAACGAGCAGTACTTC.

A single count supports this clone. This sequence joins TRBV5-4 and TRBJ2-2; D is possibly TRBD2 (6 bases). The length of the CDR3 is 16 residues. Germline V gene sequence: CDR1 SGHNT, CDR2 YYREEE (reference sequence). Trimming shortened V by 4 bases and J by 0 bases, and 13 bases separated the two germline ends. The CDR3 region has the DNA TGTGCCAGCAGCAGGTCGGGACTCGCGAACACCGGGGAGCTGTTTTTT. This translates into CASSRSGLANTGELFF.

V is TRBV18 and J is TRBJ1-5; D is perhaps TRBD1 (5 bases). CDR3 length: 15 amino acids. The germline V gene encodes CDR1 KGHSH and CDR2 LQKENI. The V and J ends lost 0 bases and 6 bases respectively, with 12 bases between them. The CDR3, as DNA: TGTGCCAGCTCACCACCGGGGGGGTCCGGTCAGCCCCAGCATTTT. It translates to CASSPPGGSGQPQHF.

The chain employs TRBV27 and TRBJ1-6, with 9 bases fitting TRBD1. The V gene's germline CDR1 is MNHEY and CDR2 SMNVEV (reference sequence). The CDR3 loop spans 15 amino acids. Trimming removed 6 bases from V and 16 bases from J; junction bases left unmatched: 16. CDR3 protein: CASSSPGTGRKRLHF. The CDR3 DNA follows: TGTGCCAGCAGCTCACCCGGGACAGGGAGGAAAAGGCTCCACTTT.

This chain connects TRBV7-2 to TRBJ2-2, with no clear D. The germline CDR1 and CDR2 sequences are SGHTA and FQGNSA. The CDR3 is 14 residues long. V gave up 1 base and J gave up 4 bases, with 7 bases separating them. The CDR3 DNA reads TGTGCCAGCAGCTTAGAGCCGATCACCGGGGAGCTGTTTTTT. Translation: CASSLEPITGELFF.

The V call is TRBV3-1 (or the pseudogene TRBV3-2), the J call TRBJ1-2; a possible D gene is TRBD1 (5 bases). The CDR3 has 14 residues. Germline CDR1 LGHDT, CDR2 YNNKEL (reference sequence). Trimming took off 1 base at V and 3 bases at J, with 9 bases between the two ends. CDR3 residues: CASSQARVDYGYTF. For the CDR3, the DNA is TGTGCCAGCAGCCAAGCCAGGGTTGACTATGGCTACACCTTC.

The rearrangement uses TRBV2 and TRBJ2-7; 9 nucleotides line up with TRBD2. The V gene's germline CDR1 is SNHLY and CDR2 FYNNEI. V trimming: 8 bases; J trimming: 2 bases; junction bases outside the gene matches: 7. There are 14 residues in the CDR3. Here the CDR3 reads CASGPSGVPYEQYF. The CDR3 coding sequence is TGTGCCAGCGGTCCTAGCGGGGTTCCCTACGAGCAGTACTTC.

The chain joins TRBV7-8 to TRBJ2-3; 12 bases match TRBD2. The CDR3 consists of 18 residues. V trimming: 1 base; J trimming: 1 base; junction bases outside the gene matches: 6. The germline V gene encodes CDR1 SGHVS and CDR2 FQNEAQ. The CDR3 region is CASSLGSSGRGGTDTQYF. CDR3 DNA: TGTGCCAGCAGCTTAGGATCTAGCGGGAGGGGGGGCACAGATACGCAGTATTTT.

The chain couples TRBV4-2 to TRBJ2-6; 10 bases match TRBD1. The germline V gene has CDR1 LGHNA and CDR2 YNFKEQ. V was pared by 4 bases and J by 0 bases, with 6 bases of the junction left unmatched. CDR3 length: 18 amino acids. The CDR3: CASSLPGQGSSGANVLTF. The CDR3 DNA reads as TGTGCCAGCAGCCTACCGGGACAGGGGAGCTCTGGGGCCAACGTCCTGACTTTC.

The V call is TRBV28, the J call TRBJ1-4; 8 bases agree with TRBD1. Germline-derived CDR1 and CDR2 are MDHEN and SYDVKM. This CDR3 region has 15 residues. V shed 7 bases and J 4 bases; nucleotides not matched to a gene: 8. CDR3 in DNA: TGTGCCAGCACCTCCCCAGGGGGCAGTAATGAAAAACTGTTTTTT. As protein: CASTSPGGSNEKLFF.